This TCR beta chain was sequenced for a study of beta chain features in type 1 diabetes. Broader study findings: TCRB repertoires of naive, central memory and Treg cells appeared more similar among patients than among healthy donors.

Cells sorted by CD45RO/CCR7/CD25/CD127/CD95/CD27 comprised CD4+ naive, central memory, regulatory and stem cell-like memory cells. With regard to this clone: Antigen: not known.

Trimming cost V 5 bases and J 7 bases; bases outside gene matches: 6. Germline loops: CDR1 SEHNR, CDR2 FQNEAQ (reference sequence). The CDR3 contains 15 residues. Since all of the isolated RNA was reverse transcribed, expressed TCRB transcripts were what got sequenced. The assay was immunoSEQ multiplex PCR, and TCRdb's table has in-frame clones only and misses some. The data hold 200,000 to 300,000 clones, with around 65% observed a single time. Sequences were obtained from naive CD4+ T cells from blood. This rearrangement joins TRBV7-9 to TRBJ1-6, with 9 positions matching TRBD1. The TCR originated in a man aged 25-45 years in good health. This CDR3 reads CASSPRQGDNSPLHF. CDR3 nucleotides: TGTGCCAGCAGCCCCCGACAGGGGGACAATTCACCCCTCCACTTT.